The 23 T cell receptor beta chains below were found in one sample sequenced in a study of blood T cell repertoires in COVID-19. TCRdb keeps only in-frame clones here, not all; method: immunoSEQ multiplex PCR. Here the sample spans approximately 230,000 clones, 86% being singletons. The specimen sequenced was peripheral blood. All receptors derive from a man in his thirties or forties who had recovered from COVID-19.

V gene TRBV4-2 combines with J gene TRBJ2-2, with D hard to call. Trimming took off 4 bases at V and 6 bases at J, with 21 bases between the two ends. CDR1 and CDR2 (germline): LGHNA, YNFKEQ. This CDR3 is built from 17 residues. The CDR3 sequence is CASSPLDDSNGAGELFF. As DNA, the CDR3 is TGTGCCAGCAGCCCCCTTGACGACTCCAACGGTGCCGGGGAGCTGTTTTTT.

This chain joins TRBV15 and TRBJ2-2, with 8 nucleotides matching TRBD2. Germline CDR1 LNHNV, CDR2 YYDKDF (reference sequence). The CDR3 contains 16 residues. The V gene end was trimmed by 0 bases and the J gene end by 1 base; junction bases not matched to a gene: 1. CDR3 DNA sequence: TGTGCCACCAGCAGAGACGGGGGGGAGAACACCGGGGAGCTGTTTTTT. Translated, it gives CATSRDGGENTGELFF.

This clone was detected once. The V call is TRBV6-1, the J call TRBJ1-2; the match to TRBD1 covers 8 bases. This CDR3 has 15 residues. V trimming: 0 bases; J trimming: 4 bases; junction bases outside the gene matches: 4. Germline V gives CDR1 MNHNS, CDR2 SASEGT. The CDR3 sequence: CASSEADRVTYGYTF. In nucleotides, the CDR3 is TGTGCCAGCAGTGAAGCGGACAGGGTCACCTATGGCTACACCTTC.

The chain combines TRBV7-9 with TRBJ1-1; the D gene is possibly TRBD1 (6 bases). The CDR3 consists of 15 residues. Trimming took off 0 bases at V and 5 bases at J, with 13 bases between the two ends. Germline V gene lookup returns CDR1 SEHNR and CDR2 FQNEAQ (reference sequence). CDR3 nucleotide sequence: TGTGCCAGCAGCTTAGCCCCAGGGGTTCTGACTGAAGCTTTCTTT. Translated: CASSLAPGVLTEAFF.

This clone was observed at least ten times. V and J are TRBV6-4 and TRBJ1-6; D is perhaps TRBD1 (6 bases). V was trimmed by 7 bases and J by 6 bases, leaving 10 bases between them. The CDR3 is 13 amino acids. Germline CDR1 MRHNA, CDR2 SNTAGT. CDR3 DNA: TGTGCCAGCACTGGACAGAGTAATTCACCCCTCCACTTT. Its translation: CASTGQSNSPLHF.

CDR3 sequence: CSVVLGGPEAFF. CDR3 sequence (DNA): TGCAGCGTTGTTTTGGGGGGACCTGAAGCTTTCTTT. The V call is TRBV29-1, the J call TRBJ1-1; weak D call: TRBD1 (5 bases). Germline V CDR1 and CDR2: SQVTM, ANQGSEA. Trimming took off 4 bases at V and 6 bases at J, with 12 bases between the two ends. The CDR3 has 12 residues.

This clone was counted once. This rearrangement joins TRBV12-1 to TRBJ2-1; the D segment call TRBD2 is taken from the table without a DNA check. TRBV12-1 represents a pseudogene. The CDR3 spans 12 residues. For the CDR3, the DNA is TGTGCCAGCAGCTTTGGTCGCAATGAGCAGTTCTTC. Protein product: CASSFGRNEQFF.

The V gene is TRBV5-1, the J gene TRBJ2-3, with no clear D. The CDR3 length is 15 residues. CDR1 and CDR2 from the germline V gene are SGHRS and YFSETQ. Trimming took 0 bases from V and 4 from J, leaving 12 bases between them. CDR3 region: CASSLAFGFPDTQYF. The CDR3 DNA reads as TGCGCCAGCAGCTTGGCTTTCGGGTTTCCAGATACGCAGTATTTT.

This clone was picked up one time. This rearrangement joins TRBV2 to TRBJ2-3; a possible D gene is TRBD2 (5 bases). V gave up 5 bases and J gave up 8 bases, with 14 bases separating them. Germline assignment: CDR1 SNHLY and CDR2 FYNNEI. The CDR3 sequence is 13 residues long. The CDR3 sequence: CASSPDSPSTQYF. The CDR3 DNA is TGTGCCAGCAGTCCGGACTCACCTAGTACGCAGTATTTT. Full variable domain (remainder filled in from reference TRBV2 and TRBJ2-3): EPEVTQTPSHQVTQMGQEVILRCVPISNHLYFYWYRQILGQKVEFLVSFYNNEISEKSEIFDDQFSVERPDGSNFTLKIRSTKLEDSAMYFCASSPDSPSTQYFGPGTRLTVL.

The chain combines TRBV4-3 with TRBJ1-1; D possibly corresponds to TRBD1 (6 bases). V was pared by 1 base and J by 3 bases, with 12 bases between. CDR3 length: 15 residues. CDR1 and CDR2 from the germline V gene are LGHNA and YSLEER. CDR3 region: CASSQGTGGYTEAFF. DNA of the CDR3: TGCGCCAGCAGCCAAGGGACGGGGGGCTACACTGAAGCTTTCTTT.

This clone was seen once. The chain employs TRBV6-6 and TRBJ1-6; 8 bases align to TRBD1. Germline V gives CDR1 MNHNY, CDR2 SVGAGI (reference sequence). J was trimmed by 7 bases and V by 6 bases; bases with no gene match: 5. The CDR3 runs 14 residues. CDR3: CASSLTGGNSPLHF. The CDR3 DNA sequence: TGTGCCAGCAGCCTAACAGGGGGAAATTCACCCCTCCACTTT.

This chain uses TRBV3-1 (or the pseudogene TRBV3-2) with TRBJ2-2; no clear D. From germline, CDR1 is LGHDT and CDR2 YNNKEL (reference sequence). The ends were cut back, 4 bases at V and 6 bases at J, with 12 bases in the middle. CDR3 length equals 14 residues. The CDR3 DNA reads as TGTGCCAGCAGCCGGCTGAATCGGGCCGGGGAGCTGTTTTTT. Translating it yields CASSRLNRAGELFF.

The chain has TRBV19 and TRBJ1-1, with D maybe TRBD1 (6 bases). The CDR3 is 14 residues long. The V gene's germline CDR1 is LNHDA and CDR2 SQIVND (reference sequence). V was clipped by 1 base and J by 7 bases, with 13 bases between them. Here the CDR3 DNA reads TGTGCCAGTAGTATAGCCCCACAGGGCCTTGAAGCTTTCTTT. It encodes CASSIAPQGLEAFF.

This sequence joins TRBV5-1 and TRBJ2-5, with TRBD2 identical over 9 bases. The CDR3 is made up of 15 amino acids. After removal of 3 bases from V and 5 bases from J, the junction contained 8 bases not matched to a gene. In germline, CDR1 is SGHRS, CDR2 YFSETQ. CDR3 loop: CASSYRTSEQETQYF. Written as DNA, the CDR3 is TGCGCCAGCAGCTACAGGACTAGCGAACAGGAGACCCAGTACTTC.

A single count supports this clone. J is TRBJ2-7 and V is TRBV7-2; 13 nucleotides match TRBD2. Germline CDR1 reads SGHTA; CDR2 reads FQGNSA. The V and J ends lost 1 base and 2 bases, in that order; junction bases with no gene match: 8. There are 18 residues in the CDR3. CDR3 nucleotides: TGTGCCAGCAGCTTAGAGGCGACTAGCGGGGGGAGGGCCTACGAGCAGTACTTC. It encodes CASSLEATSGGRAYEQYF.

The rearrangement joins TRBV12-5 to TRBJ1-5; 8 positions match TRBD1. Germline trimming cut 0 bases from V and 7 bases from J; bases unmatched to any gene: 8. This CDR3 spans 16 amino acids. Germline V lookup: CDR1 LGHNT, CDR2 FRNRAP. The CDR3 DNA reads as TGTGCTAGTGGTTTGGTAGCGGCAGGGGGCGACCAGCCCCAGCATTTT. Translation: CASGLVAAGGDQPQHF.

The V and J genes are TRBV29-1 and TRBJ2-1; D is perhaps TRBD1 (6 bases). V was cut by 7 bases and J by 6 bases, with 19 bases left in between. The CDR3 runs 14 residues. CDR1 and CDR2 from the germline V gene are SQVTM and ANQGSEA. The CDR3 spells CSGETGSMGNEQFF. CDR3 DNA sequence: TGCAGCGGAGAAACAGGGTCAATGGGCAATGAGCAGTTCTTC.

V and J are TRBV7-9 and TRBJ2-5, with 7 bases fitting TRBD1. From germline, CDR1 is SEHNR and CDR2 FQNEAQ (reference sequence). V was pared by 1 base and J by 0 bases, with 14 bases of the junction left unmatched. The length of the CDR3 is 19 residues. The CDR3 is CASSLVPLINRGDQETQYF. The CDR3 DNA follows: TGTGCCAGCAGCTTAGTACCCCTAATAAACAGGGGCGACCAAGAGACCCAGTACTTC. The full variable domain, rest sourced from reference TRBV7-9 and TRBJ2-5, is DTGVSQNPRHKITKRGQNVTFRCDPISEHNRLYWYRQTLGQGPEFLTYFQNEAQLEKSRLLSDRFSAERPKGSFSTLEIQRTEQGDSAMYLCASSLVPLINRGDQETQYFGPGTRLLVL.

The V and J genes are TRBV25-1 and TRBJ2-7, with a possible D match to TRBD2 (5 bases). The ends were cut back, 4 bases at V and 0 bases at J, with 10 bases in the middle. The CDR3 sequence is 14 residues long. The germline gives CDR1 MGHDK, CDR2 SYGVNS. The CDR3 here is CASSAPGSSYEQYF. CDR3 sequence (DNA): TGTGCCAGCAGTGCCCCGGGGAGCTCCTACGAGCAGTACTTC.

The sample holds many counts of this clone. V is TRBV7-6 and J is TRBJ2-5; possibly TRBD1 for D (5 bases). This CDR3 is built from 14 residues. Trimming shortened V by 4 bases and J by 3 bases, and 12 bases separated the two germline ends. The V gene's germline CDR1 is SGHVS and CDR2 FNYEAQ. CDR3: CASSSTRTKETQYF. CDR3 DNA: TGTGCCAGCAGCTCTACGCGGACAAAAGAGACCCAGTACTTC.

The chain recombines TRBV28 with TRBJ1-1; D perhaps matches TRBD1 (5 bases). This CDR3 has 13 amino acids. Trimming left V 8 bases short and J 4 bases short, with 14 bases between. Germline loops: CDR1 MDHEN, CDR2 SYDVKM. The CDR3 here is CASLIAGGTEAFF. For the CDR3, the DNA is TGTGCCAGCCTGATCGCGGGGGGCACTGAAGCTTTCTTT.

This chain connects TRBV19 to TRBJ2-3; D unclear. The ends were cut back, 7 bases at V and 6 bases at J, with 8 bases in the middle. Germline CDR1 is LNHDA and CDR2 is SQIVND (reference sequence). The CDR3 is made up of 11 amino acids. CDR3 protein: CASKESDTQYF. In DNA, the CDR3 is TGTGCCAGTAAGGAGTCTGATACGCAGTATTTT.

The chain combines TRBV9 with TRBJ1-1; D possibly corresponds to TRBD1 (5 bases). The CDR3 length is 15 residues. Trimming stripped 5 bases from V and 6 bases from J, with 20 bases between. Germline V CDR1 and CDR2: SGDLS, YYNGEE. The CDR3 DNA sequence: TGTGCCAGCAGTGGGCTAGGGGTTTGGGGCGCTGAAGCTTTCTTT. Its translation is CASSGLGVWGAEAFF.